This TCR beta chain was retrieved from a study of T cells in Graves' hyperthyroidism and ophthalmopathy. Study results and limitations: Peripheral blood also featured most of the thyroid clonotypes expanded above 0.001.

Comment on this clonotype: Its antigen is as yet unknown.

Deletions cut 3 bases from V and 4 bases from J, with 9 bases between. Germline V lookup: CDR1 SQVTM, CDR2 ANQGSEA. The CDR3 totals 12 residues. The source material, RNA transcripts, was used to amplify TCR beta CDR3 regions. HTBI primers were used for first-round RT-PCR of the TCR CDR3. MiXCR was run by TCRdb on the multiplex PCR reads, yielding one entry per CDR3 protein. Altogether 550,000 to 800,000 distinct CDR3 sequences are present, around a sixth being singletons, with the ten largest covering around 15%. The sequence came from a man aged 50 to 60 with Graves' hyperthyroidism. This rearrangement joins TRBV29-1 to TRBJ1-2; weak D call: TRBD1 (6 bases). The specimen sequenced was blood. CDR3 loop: CSVDGGRYGYTF. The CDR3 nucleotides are TGCAGCGTTGACGGGGGGCGCTATGGCTACACCTTC.